This entry features one T cell receptor beta chain sequence. The target antigen is unknown. The data originate from a study of CD8 T cells in ankylosing spondylitis. Regarding the study as a whole: What seemed typical of ankylosing spondylitis blood was a TCR beta motif built from about eight highly homologous variants. Clones linked with disease were CD8+ and fairly uncommon in the peripheral blood.

CDR3 length: 15 residues. Trimming removed 6 bases from V and 0 bases from J, with 15 bases in between. A quantitative 5'-RACE method, one with molecular barcodes, was used to make TCR beta libraries. Each CDR3 protein is one row after TCRdb ran MiXCR on the 5' RACE reads. This table has about 390,000 distinct CDR3 sequences, 20% to 25% appearing once. This TCR was recovered from a male donor with ankylosing spondylitis. The sequenced sample consisted of blood, either unsorted or a sorted T cell fraction (not recorded which). The genes are TRBV12-3 or TRBV12-4 and TRBJ2-7; D not certain. CDR3: CASSSGSFASYEQYF. In nucleotides, the CDR3 is TGTGCCAGCAGCTCCGGTTCCTTCGCCTCCTACGAGCAGTACTTC.